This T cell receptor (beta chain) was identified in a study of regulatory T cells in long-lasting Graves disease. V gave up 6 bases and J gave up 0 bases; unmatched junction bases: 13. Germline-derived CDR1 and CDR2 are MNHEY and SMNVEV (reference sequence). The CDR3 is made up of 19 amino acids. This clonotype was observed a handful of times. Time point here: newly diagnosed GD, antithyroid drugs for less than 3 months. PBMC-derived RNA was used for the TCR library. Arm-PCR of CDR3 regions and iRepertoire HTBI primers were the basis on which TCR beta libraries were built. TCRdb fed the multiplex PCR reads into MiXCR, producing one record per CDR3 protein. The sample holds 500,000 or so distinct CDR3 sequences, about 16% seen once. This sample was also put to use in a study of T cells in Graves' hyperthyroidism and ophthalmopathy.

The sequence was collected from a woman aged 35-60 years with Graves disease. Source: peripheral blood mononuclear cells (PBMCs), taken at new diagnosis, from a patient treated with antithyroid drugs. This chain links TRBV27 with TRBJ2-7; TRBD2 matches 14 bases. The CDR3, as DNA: TGTGCCAGCAGCTTGGGGACCGGGACTAGCGGGGGCTACTCCTACGAGCAGTACTTC. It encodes CASSLGTGTSGGYSYEQYF.